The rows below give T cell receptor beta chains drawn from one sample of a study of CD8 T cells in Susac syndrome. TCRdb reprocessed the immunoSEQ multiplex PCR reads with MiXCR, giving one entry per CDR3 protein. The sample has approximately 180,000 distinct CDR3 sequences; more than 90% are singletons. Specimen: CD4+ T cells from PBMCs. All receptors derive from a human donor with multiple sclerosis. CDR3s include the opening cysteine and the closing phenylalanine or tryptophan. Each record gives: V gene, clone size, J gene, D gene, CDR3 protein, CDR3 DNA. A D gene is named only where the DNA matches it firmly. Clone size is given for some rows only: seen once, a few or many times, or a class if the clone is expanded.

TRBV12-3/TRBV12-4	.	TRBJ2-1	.	CASSLVGLGGFSYNEQFF	TGTGCCAGCAGTTTAGTGGGGTTGGGGGGCTTCTCCTACAATGAGCAGTTCTTC
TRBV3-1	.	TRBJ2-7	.	CASSRWIGTGSYEQYF	TGTGCCAGCAGCCGATGGATTGGAACAGGCTCCTACGAGCAGTACTTC
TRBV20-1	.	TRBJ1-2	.	CSALDRGSGYTF	TGCAGTGCTCTCGACCGGGGCTCTGGCTACACCTTC
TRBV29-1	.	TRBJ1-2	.	CSVEGAYGYTF	TGCAGCGTTGAGGGGGCATATGGCTACACCTTC
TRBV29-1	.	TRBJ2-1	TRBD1	CSVVGQGNNEQFF	TGCAGCGTTGTGGGACAGGGGAACAATGAGCAGTTCTTC
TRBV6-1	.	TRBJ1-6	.	CASRGQNTYNSPLHF	TGTGCCAGCAGAGGACAGAATACCTATAATTCACCCCTCCACTTT
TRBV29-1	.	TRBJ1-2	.	CSVDLIKDSVSGYTF	TGCAGCGTTGATCTCATCAAGGACAGCGTCTCGGGCTACACCTTC
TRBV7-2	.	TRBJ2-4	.	CASSSKLAKNIQYF	TGTGCCAGCAGCTCTAAACTAGCCAAAAACATTCAGTACTTC
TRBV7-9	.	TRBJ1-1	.	CASSLGGVSEAFF	TGTGCCAGCAGCTTAGGGGGAGTATCCGAAGCTTTCTTT
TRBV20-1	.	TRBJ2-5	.	CSARFSRRLQETQYF	TGCAGTGCTAGATTCAGTCGGAGACTCCAAGAGACCCAGTACTTC
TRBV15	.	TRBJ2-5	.	CATSRGKYGGLREETQYF	TGTGCCACCAGCAGAGGAAAATACGGGGGCCTCAGGGAAGAGACCCAGTACTTC
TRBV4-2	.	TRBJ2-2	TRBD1	CASSRRQGVGTGELFF	TGTGCCAGCAGCCGAAGACAGGGGGTTGGCACCGGGGAGCTGTTTTTT
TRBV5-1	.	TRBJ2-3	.	CASMSTGRDTQYF	TGCGCCAGCATGAGTACAGGGCGGGATACGCAGTATTTT
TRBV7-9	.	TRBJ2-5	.	CASSSVGTLQETQYF	TGTGCCAGCAGCTCCGTCGGGACGCTCCAAGAGACCCAGTACTTC
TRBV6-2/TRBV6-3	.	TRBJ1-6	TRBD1	CASRLTGVHNSPLHF	TGTGCCAGCAGGCTGACAGGGGTCCACAATTCACCCCTCCACTTT
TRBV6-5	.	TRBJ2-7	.	CASRTTYEQYF	TGTGCCAGCAGGACAACCTACGAGCAGTACTTC
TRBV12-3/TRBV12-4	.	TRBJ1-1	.	CASSYIGTPEAFF	TGTGCCAGCAGCTATATAGGAACACCTGAAGCTTTCTTT
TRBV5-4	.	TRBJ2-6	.	CASSRASGANVLTF	TGTGCCAGCAGCAGGGCATCTGGGGCCAACGTCCTGACTTTC
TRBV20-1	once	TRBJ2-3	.	CSARGGADTQYF	TGCAGTGCTAGGGGCGGCGCAGATACGCAGTATTTT
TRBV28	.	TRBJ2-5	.	CASSPGTTSRTQYF	TGTGCCAGCAGTCCTGGGACGACTAGTCGGACCCAGTACTTC
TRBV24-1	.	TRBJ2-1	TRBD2	CATSDKGTSGTFYNEQFF	TGTGCCACCAGTGACAAAGGGACTAGCGGGACCTTCTACAATGAGCAGTTCTTC
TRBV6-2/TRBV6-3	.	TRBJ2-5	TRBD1	CASGDRVSQYF	TGTGCCAGCGGCGACAGGGTTTCCCAGTACTTC
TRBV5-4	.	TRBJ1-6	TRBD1	CASSPPGTGTNSPLHF	TGTGCCAGCAGCCCGCCGGGGACAGGGACTAATTCACCCCTCCACTTT
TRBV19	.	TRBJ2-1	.	CASSKGSEQFF	TGTGCCAGTAGTAAGGGGAGTGAGCAGTTCTTC
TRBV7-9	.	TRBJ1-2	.	CASSWAYGYTF	TGTGCCAGCAGCTGGGCATATGGCTACACCTTC
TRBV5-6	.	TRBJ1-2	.	CASSFGQVEDTF	TGTGCCAGCAGCTTTGGCCAGGTTGAGGACACCTTC
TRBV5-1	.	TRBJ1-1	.	CASSETRTEAFF	TGCGCCAGCAGCGAAACCAGGACTGAAGCTTTCTTT
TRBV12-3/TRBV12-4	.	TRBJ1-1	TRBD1	CASSPPPGGTEAFF	TGTGCCAGCAGTCCGCCCCCAGGGGGCACTGAAGCTTTCTTT
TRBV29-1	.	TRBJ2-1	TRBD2	CSVYRTSGGRYNEQFF	TGCAGCGTTTATCGCACTAGCGGGGGCCGTTACAATGAGCAGTTCTTC
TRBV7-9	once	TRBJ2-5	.	CASSLDRRETQYF	TGTGCCAGCAGCCTTGACAGACGGGAGACCCAGTACTTC
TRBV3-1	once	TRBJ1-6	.	CASSQGGSSSPLHF	TGTGCCAGCAGCCAAGGCGGCAGTAGTTCACCCCTCCACTTT
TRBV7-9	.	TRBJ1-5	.	CASSDSNSNQPQHF	TGTGCCAGCAGCGACAGCAATAGCAATCAGCCCCAGCATTTT
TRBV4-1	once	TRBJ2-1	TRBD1	CASSQVGQGGQFF	TGCGCCAGCAGCCAAGTCGGACAGGGGGGGCAGTTCTTC
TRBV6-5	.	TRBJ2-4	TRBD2	CASSYTGLAGGPTEDIQYF	TGTGCCAGCAGTTACACCGGACTAGCGGGGGGGCCTACGGAAGACATTCAGTACTTC
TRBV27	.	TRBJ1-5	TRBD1	CASSGSRQGNQPQHF	TGTGCCTCCTCCGGGAGCCGACAGGGGAATCAGCCCCAGCATTTT
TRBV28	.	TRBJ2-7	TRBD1	CASSSDRGYEQYF	TGTGCCAGCAGCTCGGACAGGGGGTACGAGCAGTACTTC
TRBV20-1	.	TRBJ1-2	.	CSASNRQDYGYTF	TGCAGTGCTAGTAATAGACAGGACTATGGCTACACCTTC
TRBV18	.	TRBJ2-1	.	CASSPLPLSYNEQFF	TGTGCCAGCTCACCCCTGCCGCTTTCCTACAATGAGCAGTTCTTC
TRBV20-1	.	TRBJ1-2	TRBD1	CSASLNRGSSYYGYTF	TGCAGTGCTAGTCTGAACAGGGGAAGTTCCTACTATGGCTACACCTTC
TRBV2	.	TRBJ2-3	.	CANSQGGYTDTQYF	TGTGCCAATTCGCAGGGGGGGTACACAGATACGCAGTATTTT
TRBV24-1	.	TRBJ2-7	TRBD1	CATSDSSGQRPSQQYF	TGTGCCACCAGTGATTCTTCGGGACAGAGACCCTCTCAGCAGTACTTC
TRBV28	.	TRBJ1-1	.	CASSAPGRTEAFF	TGTGCCAGCAGTGCCCCTGGGAGAACTGAAGCTTTCTTT
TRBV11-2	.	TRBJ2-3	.	CASSLDLGGSWDTQYF	TGTGCCAGCAGCTTAGATCTAGGGGGTAGTTGGGATACGCAGTATTTT
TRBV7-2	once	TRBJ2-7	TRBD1	CASSLRDRQGYEQYF	TGTGCCAGCAGCTTGCGAGATCGACAGGGCTACGAGCAGTACTTC
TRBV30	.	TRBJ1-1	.	CAWTWGGTEAFF	TGTGCCTGGACTTGGGGGGGGACTGAAGCTTTCTTT
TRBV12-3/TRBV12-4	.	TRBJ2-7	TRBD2	CASSTYRTSHYEQYF	TGTGCCAGCAGTACCTATAGGACTAGCCACTACGAGCAGTACTTC
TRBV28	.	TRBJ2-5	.	CASSRFRGAQGETQYF	TGTGCCAGCAGTCGTTTTAGGGGGGCCCAGGGGGAGACCCAGTACTTC
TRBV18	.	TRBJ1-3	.	CASSPGGIGNTIYF	TGTGCCAGCTCACCTGGGGGAATTGGAAACACCATATATTTT
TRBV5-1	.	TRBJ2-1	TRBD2	CASSFPTGGSGGPIHNEQFF	TGCGCCAGCAGCTTCCCCACAGGAGGCAGCGGGGGGCCGATTCACAATGAGCAGTTCTTC
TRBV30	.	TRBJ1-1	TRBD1	CAWGTGATVEAFF	TGTGCCTGGGGGACAGGGGCTACAGTAGAAGCTTTCTTT
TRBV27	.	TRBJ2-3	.	CASSLDTHTDTQYF	TGTGCCAGCAGTCTCGACACCCACACAGATACGCAGTATTTT
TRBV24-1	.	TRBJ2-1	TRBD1	CATSHTGTGDNEQFF	TGTGCCACCAGCCACACCGGGACAGGGGACAATGAGCAGTTCTTC
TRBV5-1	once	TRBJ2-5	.	CASSFPGQETQYF	TGCGCCAGCAGCTTTCCGGGCCAAGAGACCCAGTACTTC
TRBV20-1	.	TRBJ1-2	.	CSARVTIKGGYTF	TGCAGTGCTAGAGTCACAATCAAAGGAGGCTACACCTTC
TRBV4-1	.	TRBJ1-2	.	CASSQDHAGYTF	TGCGCCAGCAGCCAAGATCACGCGGGCTACACCTTC